These 22 T cell receptor beta chains were all obtained from the same sample, sequenced in a study of tumor-infiltrating lymphocytes in primary liver carcinoma. Researchers generated TCR beta cDNA from around 510 ng of total RNA, relying on a constant-region primer. The TCR beta library was amplified through three nested multiplex PCR rounds in a modified ARM-PCR procedure. The two initial PCR rounds, roughly 11 cycles each, used TRBV1-TRBV30 forward and C-beta reverse primers. MiXCR, run by TCRdb on the multiplex PCR reads, gives a single entry per CDR3 protein. The sample lists fewer than 400,000 distinct CDR3 sequences; about 60% were seen once. Unsorted whole blood supplied the blood RNA, and germline DNA was isolated too. Material: peripheral blood. The origin of the receptors is a man aged 40-50 years with primary liver carcinoma and hepatitis B virus infection.

As concerns this clonotype: A much larger clonotype is one base distant, so this may be a read error. It is likely a read error, because the conserved phenylalanine at the end of the CDR3 is missing. The rearrangement links TRBV4-3 to TRBJ2-7; 12 bases are shared with TRBD1. CDR1 is LGHNA, CDR2 YSLEER, per germline. V trimming: 4 bases; J trimming: 6 bases; junction bases outside the gene matches: 4. The length of the CDR3 is 14 residues. CDR3 sequence reads: CASSLGQGASEQYL. DNA for the CDR3: TGCGCCAGCAGCCTGGGACAGGGGGCGTCCGAGCAGTACTTA.

This clonotype was detected many times. The chain carries TRBV11-2 and TRBJ2-5; 9 bases align to TRBD2. The germline CDR1 and CDR2 sequences are SGHAT and FQNNGV. The V and J ends lost 3 bases and 5 bases, in that order; junction bases with no gene match: 4. The CDR3 covers 14 residues. The CDR3 DNA is TGTGCCAGCAGCTTTCGGGCGGGAGGGGAGACCCAGTACTTC. Its translation is CASSFRAGGETQYF.

Turning to this clonotype: The CDR3 ends on some other residue instead of the conserved phenylalanine or tryptophan, so this is likely a read error. The chain combines TRBV6-5 with TRBJ2-1; D may match TRBD1 or TRBD2 (6 bases each). This CDR3 region has 22 residues. V was shortened by 6 bases and J by 1 base, with 34 bases between the two germline ends. Looked up from germline, CDR1 is MNHEY and CDR2 is SVGAGI. This CDR3 reads CASRRGGGRGLIAVKSYNEQFI. In nucleotides, the CDR3 is TGTGCCAGCAGGCGAGGGGGAGGACGGGGGCTGATAGCGGTGAAGTCCTACAATGAGCAGTTCATC.

The sample holds a few counts of this clonotype. This chain uses TRBV18 with TRBJ2-1, with D maybe TRBD2 (5 bases). In germline, CDR1 is KGHSH, CDR2 LQKENI. The CDR3 has 16 residues. V lost 2 bases to trimming and J lost 7 bases, with 18 bases between them. In nucleotides, the CDR3 is TGTGCCAGCTCACCAATTAGCGACGACCTAGGGAATGAGCAGTTCTTC. Its translation: CASSPISDDLGNEQFF. The variable domain in full, with the rest retrieved from reference TRBV18 and TRBJ2-1, is NAGVMQNPRHLVRRRGQEARLRCSPMKGHSHVYWYRQLPEEGLKFMVYLQKENIIDESGMPKERFSAEFPKEGPSILRIQQVVRGDSAAYFCASSPISDDLGNEQFFGPGTRLTVL.

For this clonotype: A much more abundant neighbour one base away suggests this may be a read error. The rearrangement uses TRBV4-3 and TRBJ1-5; TRBD1 might be the D (5 bases). The CDR3 covers 12 residues. V lost 3 bases to trimming and J lost 7 bases, with 7 bases between them. Germline V gives CDR1 LGHNA, CDR2 YSLEER. CDR3 sequence reads: CASSHQGQPQHF. In DNA form, the CDR3 reads TGCGCCAGCAGCCACCAGGGCCAGCCCCAGCATTTT.

This sequence joins TRBV30 and TRBJ2-3; 7 bases line up with TRBD2. J was trimmed by 1 base and V by 3 bases; bases with no gene match: 13. From germline, CDR1 is GTSNPN and CDR2 SVGIG (reference sequence). This CDR3 contains 17 residues. The CDR3: CAWRPGLTSFRTDTQYF. In DNA form, the CDR3 reads TGTGCCTGGAGGCCGGGACTAACGTCATTCCGCACAGATACGCAGTATTTT.

Details on this clonotype: A clone one base away is much larger, so this may be a read error. J is TRBJ2-7 and V is TRBV14; TRBD2 is a possible D gene (5 bases). Per the germline V gene, CDR1 is SGHDN and CDR2 is FVKESK. The CDR3 is made up of 13 amino acids. The CDR3 region has the DNA TGTACCAGCAGCCAAGGACTGCAACGCGAGCAGTACTTC. Amino acid sequence: CTSSQGLQREQYF.

To note about this clonotype: This may be a read error, as it is one base from a much larger clone. This chain links TRBV7-9 with TRBJ2-2; D assignment may be TRBD1 or TRBD2 (5 bases each). The length of the CDR3 is 13 residues. Germline V lookup: CDR1 SEHNR, CDR2 FQNEAQ (reference sequence). The DNA for the CDR3 is TGTGCCAGCAGCTTGACTTACACCGGGGACCTGTTTTTT. It encodes CASSLTYTGDLFF.

This clonotype has only one observation. A much larger clone sits a single nucleotide away, making a read error possible. The chain is built from TRBV6-6 and TRBJ2-5, with 7 bases that match TRBD2. The V gene's germline CDR1 is MNHNY and CDR2 SVGAGI (reference sequence). This CDR3 is 14 amino acids long. The CDR3 DNA reads TGTGTCAGCAGTTTGAGGGGAGGGGATGAGACCCAGTACTTC. Protein sequence: CVSSLRGGDETQYF.

The rearrangement joins TRBV5-1 to TRBJ1-3; D is possibly TRBD1 (5 bases). The ends were cut back, 4 bases at V and 4 bases at J, with 12 bases in the middle. The germline V gene has CDR1 SGHRS and CDR2 YFSETQ. This CDR3 contains 14 residues. CDR3 in amino acids: CASSRGEIGNTIYF. The DNA for the CDR3 is TGCGCCAGCAGCCGAGGGGAAATCGGAAACACCATATATTTT.

Turning to this clonotype: This may come from a read error, since a much larger clone is one base off. The chain couples TRBV6-1 to TRBJ1-3, with a weak D call TRBD1 (6 bases). This CDR3 region has 15 residues. Germline V lookup: CDR1 MNHNS, CDR2 SASEGT. This CDR3 is CTSSEEGGDGNTIYF. The CDR3 DNA reads as TGTACCAGCAGTGAAGAGGGGGGCGACGGAAACACCATATATTTT.

This clonotype was detected only a few times. This chain connects TRBV10-3 to TRBJ1-5; D gene unclear. The V gene lost 7 bases and the J gene lost 4 bases, with 11 bases spanning the gap. CDR1 ENHRY and CDR2 SYGVKD come from the germline V gene. The CDR3 has 13 residues. CDR3 residues: CAITPGPNQPQHF. CDR3 sequence (DNA): TGTGCCATCACCCCGGGCCCTAATCAGCCCCAGCATTTT.

The chain recombines TRBV28 with TRBJ2-1; 7 bases are a match to TRBD1. V gave up 5 bases and J gave up 5 bases; unmatched junction bases: 9. This CDR3 comprises 15 residues. The germline gives CDR1 MDHEN, CDR2 SYDVKM. CDR3 loop: CASSPPGQKNNEQFF. For the CDR3, the DNA is TGTGCCAGCAGTCCACCGGGACAGAAGAACAATGAGCAGTTCTTC.

Regarding this clonotype: Possible read error: a much larger clone is one base away. This rearrangement joins TRBV11-2 to TRBJ1-1; D is undetermined. The germline gives CDR1 SGHAT, CDR2 FQNNGV. The CDR3 runs to 14 residues. Trimming pared 5 bases from V and 1 base from J, leaving 11 bases between. The CDR3: CASSRNTRNTEAFF. CDR3 DNA: TGTGCCAGCAGCCGGAACACAAGGAACACTGAAGCTTTCTTT.

Concerning this clonotype: Germline is not matched at one junction end, which may reflect a read error. The V and J genes are TRBV4-2 and TRBJ2-5; weak D call: TRBD2 (5 bases). The CDR3 spans 15 residues. Germline CDR1 reads LGHNA; CDR2 reads YNFKEQ. The CDR3 here is CASSRGSSGQETHYF. In nucleotides, the CDR3 is TGTGCCAGCAGCCGAGGATCAAGCGGCCAAGAGACCCACTACTTC.

This clonotype was observed a handful of times. The CDR3 sequence is CASSFPLASGADTQYF. The CDR3 DNA reads TGCGCCAGCAGCTTCCCCCTGGCGTCGGGAGCAGATACGCAGTATTTT. J is TRBJ2-3 and V is TRBV5-1; D might be TRBD2 (6 bases). CDR1 and CDR2 (germline): SGHRS, YFSETQ. With 2 bases removed from V and 4 bases from J, the gap between germline ends came to 17 bases. This CDR3 region has 16 residues.

As concerns this clonotype: This may come from a read error, since a much larger clone is one base off. The chain has TRBV6-1 and TRBJ2-7; the match to TRBD1 covers 8 bases. This CDR3 is built from 15 residues. Germline V CDR1 and CDR2: MNHNS, SASEGT. CDR3 sequence reads: CVSSEAAGGPYEQYF. Here the CDR3 DNA reads TGTGTCAGCAGTGAAGCGGCAGGGGGCCCCTACGAGCAGTACTTC.

A remark on this clonotype: This could be a read error, since a much larger clone is one nucleotide away. The J gene is TRBJ2-4, the V gene TRBV6-1; no firm D call. Deletions cut 6 bases from V and 0 bases from J, with 18 bases between. The V gene's germline CDR1 is MNHNS and CDR2 SASEGT. CDR3 length: 17 amino acids. This chain's CDR3 is CASRERASLIAKNIQYF. The CDR3 nucleotides read TGTGCCAGCAGGGAACGGGCGAGTTTGATAGCCAAAAACATTCAGTACTTC.

The J gene is TRBJ1-2, the V gene TRBV11-2; no reliable D call. CDR3 length: 16 amino acids. V was trimmed by 2 bases and J by 3 bases, leaving 16 bases between them. Germline CDR1 and CDR2: SGHAT and FQNNGV. CDR3 region: CASSLRVNNGYYGYTF. The DNA of the CDR3 is TGTGCCAGCAGCTTAAGGGTGAACAACGGATACTATGGCTACACCTTC. Filled out from reference TRBV11-2 and TRBJ1-2, the complete variable domain reads EAGVAQSPRYKIIEKRQSVAFWCNPISGHATLYWYQQILGQGPKLLIQFQNNGVVDDSQLPKDRFSAERLKGVDSTLKIQPAKLEDSAVYLCASSLRVNNGYYGYTFGSGTRLTVV.

J is TRBJ2-3 and V is TRBV19, with 9 bases that match TRBD2. CDR1 and CDR2 (germline): LNHDA, SQIVND (reference sequence). The CDR3 is 17 amino acids. Losses at the gene ends were 5 bases for V and 4 bases for J; bases not matched to a gene: 13. The CDR3 DNA is TGTGCCAGTAGTCACCTGGGTTCTAGCGGGATTTCAGATACGCAGTATTTT. Residues: CASSHLGSSGISDTQYF.

The genes are TRBV5-1 and TRBJ2-1, with D unclear. The CDR3 runs 13 residues. CDR1 is SGHRS and CDR2 is YFSETQ in the germline V gene. V was pared by 1 base and J by 5 bases, with 7 bases between. CDR3 sequence reads: CASSLPDNNEQFF. In DNA form, the CDR3 reads TGCGCCAGCAGCTTGCCAGACAACAATGAGCAGTTCTTC.

This clonotype was found a few times. V usage is TRBV6-2 or TRBV6-3 and J usage is TRBJ2-1, with 14 bases aligning to TRBD2. Per the germline V gene, CDR1 is MNHEY and CDR2 is SVGEGT. The length of the CDR3 is 15 residues. Trimming at V came to 5 bases and at J to 12 bases, leaving 9 bases not matched to a gene. The CDR3 here is CASSAGTSGSRGQFF. CDR3 DNA sequence: TGTGCCAGCAGTGCCGGGACTAGCGGGAGCCGTGGGCAGTTCTTC.